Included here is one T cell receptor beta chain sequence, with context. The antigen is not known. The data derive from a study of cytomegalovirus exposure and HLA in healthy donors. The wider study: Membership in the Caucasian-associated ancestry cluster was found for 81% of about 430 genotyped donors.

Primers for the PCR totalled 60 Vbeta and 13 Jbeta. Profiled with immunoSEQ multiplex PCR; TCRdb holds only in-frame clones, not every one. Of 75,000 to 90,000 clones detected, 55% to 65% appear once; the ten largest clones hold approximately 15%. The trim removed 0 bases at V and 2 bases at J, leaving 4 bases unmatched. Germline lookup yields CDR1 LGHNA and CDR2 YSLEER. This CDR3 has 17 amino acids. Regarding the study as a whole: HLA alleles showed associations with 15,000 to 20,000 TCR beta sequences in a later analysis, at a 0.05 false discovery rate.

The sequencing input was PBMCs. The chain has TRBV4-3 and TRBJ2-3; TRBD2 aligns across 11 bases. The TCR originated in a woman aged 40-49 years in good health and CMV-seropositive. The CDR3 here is CASSQDRLAGTTDTQYF. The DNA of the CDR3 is TGCGCCAGCAGCCAAGATCGACTAGCGGGGACCACAGATACGCAGTATTTT.